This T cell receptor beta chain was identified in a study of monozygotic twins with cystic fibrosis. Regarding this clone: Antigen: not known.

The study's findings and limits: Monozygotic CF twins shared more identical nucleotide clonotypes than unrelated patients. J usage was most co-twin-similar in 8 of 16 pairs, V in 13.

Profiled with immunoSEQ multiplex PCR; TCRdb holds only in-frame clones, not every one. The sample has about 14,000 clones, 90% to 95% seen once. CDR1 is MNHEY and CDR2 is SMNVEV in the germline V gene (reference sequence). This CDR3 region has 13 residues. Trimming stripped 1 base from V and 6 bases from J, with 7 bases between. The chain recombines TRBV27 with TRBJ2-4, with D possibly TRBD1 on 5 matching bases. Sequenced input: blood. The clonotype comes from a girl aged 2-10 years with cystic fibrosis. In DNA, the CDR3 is TGTGCCAGCAGTTTATATCAGGGAAACATTCAGTACTTC. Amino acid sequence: CASSLYQGNIQYF.